The rows below give T cell receptor beta chains drawn from one sample of a study of shared clonotypes between healthy human individuals. TCRdb's copy holds only in-frame clones and misses some; the assay was immunoSEQ multiplex PCR. The data hold approximately 460,000 clones, with approximately 77% observed a single time. Sequenced input: PBMCs. The receptor source for this set is a middle-aged woman in good health. Some clones in this sample may be carry-over from other donors' samples. Both conserved end residues are part of each CDR3.

V	J	CDR3
TRBV7-2	TRBJ2-1	CASSSRTGYNEQFF
TRBV9	TRBJ2-3	CASGLGTDTQYF
TRBV7-6	TRBJ2-3	CASSLVPTDTQYF
TRBV5-6	TRBJ2-7	CASSGDSSSYEQYF
TRBV5-6	TRBJ2-7	CASSLFRTQTYEQYF
TRBV7-8	TRBJ2-7	CASSSTTGKTYEQYF
TRBV11-3	TRBJ2-1	CASSLAGQGVYEQFF
TRBV9	TRBJ2-6	CASTGGIFGANVLTF
TRBV5-1	TRBJ2-5	CASSLSGFEETQYF
TRBV9	TRBJ2-7	CASSPTGTPFYEQYF
TRBV29-1	NA	CSVQIPGQGHEQYF
TRBV7-2	TRBJ2-1	CASSLAGGPYNEQFF
TRBV6-1	TRBJ1-2	CASTREGLNNYGYTF
TRBV27	TRBJ2-5	CASSDRRFRETQYF
TRBV18	TRBJ1-1	CASSPVLVREANTEAFF
TRBV7-2	TRBJ2-5	CASRLRGPGTQYF
TRBV7-9	TRBJ2-3	CASSLLAGDTQYF
TRBV18	TRBJ2-3	CASSPPEYRLTDTQYF
TRBV5-8	TRBJ1-5	CASSLAIRGDQPQHF
TRBV10-3	TRBJ2-7	CAISGGGDGPYEQYF
TRBV19	TRBJ1-2	CASSVPGHYGYTF
TRBV7-2	TRBJ2-3	CASGRPNTDTQYF
TRBV2	TRBJ1-5	CASTRSGSNQPQHF
TRBV19	TRBJ2-1	CASSTVVANEQFF
TRBV10-3	TRBJ2-1	CAISDPPGLAGGTRSYNEQFF
TRBV2	TRBJ2-7	CASREHTGSEQYF
TRBV2	TRBJ2-1	CASSPEGGAYNEQFF
TRBV5-1	TRBJ2-2	CASSLASGATGELFF
TRBV11-1	TRBJ2-7	CASTVTGTGGEQYF
TRBV5-4	TRBJ2-7	CASSRNRPGEQYF
TRBV4-1	TRBJ2-5	CASSQVFRTQETQYF
TRBV5-1	TRBJ2-1	CASRLAGDGNEQFF
TRBV18	TRBJ2-5	CASSQTGGWETQYF
TRBV19	TRBJ2-4	CASSTGLAGGRRTKNIQYF
TRBV6-5	TRBJ1-3	CASSEEWGPGNTIYF
TRBV6-6	TRBJ2-1	CASKREGNEQFF
TRBV5-6	TRBJ2-1	CASSSGPTRENEQFF
TRBV7-2	TRBJ2-7	CASSLSPSGYEQYF
TRBV7-2	TRBJ2-7	CASSLLGNSYEQYF
TRBV30	TRBJ1-6	CAWSYGQENSPLHF
TRBV6-1	TRBJ1-6	CASSENWGVSPLHF
TRBV30	TRBJ2-7	CAWSVSSRRDEQYF
TRBV29-1	TRBJ2-3	CSVEGVVGTDTQYF
TRBV11-2	TRBJ2-7	CASSLDGSSTYEQYF
TRBV4-1	NA	CASSQVVGQNYEQYF
TRBV18	TRBJ1-4	CASSPQYPNEKLFF
TRBV19	TRBJ1-3	CASTGPLSGNTIYF
TRBV29-1	TRBJ1-1	CSVEPNYRGPEAFF
TRBV4-2	TRBJ2-5	CASSQDGGTSGSETQYF
TRBV5-4	TRBJ2-6	CASSLVGTGANVLTF
TRBV5-1	TRBJ2-1	CASSLSGLAGGSSYNEQFF
TRBV6-1	TRBJ2-1	CASSADRDPYNEQFF
TRBV28	TRBJ2-1	CASSKRESYNEQFF
TRBV6-6	TRBJ1-1	CASSFDRRNTEAFF
TRBV4-1	TRBJ2-7	CASSRLGVGTLTYEQYF
TRBV19	TRBJ1-1	CASSLNRANTEAFF
TRBV29-1	TRBJ2-3	CSVTSGSDTQYF
TRBV5-1	TRBJ2-1	CASSFFPTGVAQQFF